A selection of T cell receptor beta chains follows, all from one sample in a study of beta chain features in type 1 diabetes. TCRdb's copy holds only in-frame clones and misses some; the assay was immunoSEQ multiplex PCR. In the table there are about 190,000 clones, almost 8% of which are singletons. The material sequenced was central memory CD4+ T cells from blood. These receptor sequences come from a young man with type 1 diabetes. Both conserved end residues are part of each CDR3. The order of the fields is V gene, J gene, CDR3 protein.

>TRBV19|TRBJ2-1
CASSRAGFYNEQFF
>TRBV30|TRBJ2-1
CAWSPGTSVYNEQFF
>TRBV6-5|TRBJ1-2
CASGQGYGYTF
>TRBV2|TRBJ2-5
CASSADRNQETQYF
>TRBV6-6|TRBJ2-7
CASTVGTSEGYEQYF
>TRBV29-1|TRBJ2-1
CSVSSWGYNEQFF
>TRBV6-6|TRBJ2-1
CASSYGHSTYNEQFF
>TRBV11-2|TRBJ2-1
CASSPYRGRGEQFF
>TRBV5-1|TRBJ1-1
CASSLLTGGEGEAFF
>TRBV19|TRBJ2-7
CASSQGTYEQYF
>TRBV4-2|TRBJ1-2
CASSHDRAPGYTF
>TRBV2|TRBJ2-3
CASSPPGLANTQYF
>TRBV7-9|TRBJ1-2
CASSREVDYNGYTF
>TRBV28|TRBJ2-7
CASSFSNWKGGRASEQYF
>TRBV7-8|TRBJ2-5
CASGGSSLAGGETQYF
>TRBV11-2|TRBJ1-2
CASSLPQVIVYGYTF
>TRBV5-1|TRBJ2-5
CASSFGLAGASRETQYF
>TRBV5-1|TRBJ2-2
CASSFGVDTGELFF
>TRBV6-5|TRBJ2-5
CASSYLPAGKETQYF
>TRBV5-1|TRBJ1-2
CASSLEANYGYTF
>TRBV10-3|TRBJ1-1
CAISDSTGDTEAFF
>TRBV15|TRBJ2-4
CATSTGQGDKNIQYF
>TRBV9|TRBJ2-7
CASSVGDRIYYEQYF
>TRBV25-1|TRBJ1-1
CASSQTEVGDTEAFF
>TRBV21-1|TRBJ2-5
CASSKEETLQETQYF
>TRBV5-1|TRBJ2-7
CASSRGTGSKISYEQYF
>TRBV7-9|TRBJ1-2
CASSPDGGTTYGYTF
>TRBV30|TRBJ1-6
CAWSDAGFYNSPLHF
>TRBV28|TRBJ2-4
CATRDRGRSKNIQYF
>TRBV5-1|TRBJ2-5
CASSIGQGSREETQYF
>TRBV5-4|TRBJ1-2
CASSSAQGGYGYTF
>TRBV29-1|TRBJ1-2
CSVEPGQVYGYTF
>TRBV5-1|TRBJ2-7
CASSFSWTGDYEQYF
>TRBV29-1|TRBJ1-3
CSVARHGNTIYF
>TRBV18|TRBJ1-6
CASSATAGNNSPLHF
>TRBV5-1|TRBJ1-2
CASSLKGTGSGYTF
>TRBV4-3|TRBJ2-5
CASSRDGGGKKTQYF
>TRBV19|TRBJ1-5
CASSMWEVQPQHF
>TRBV11-2|TRBJ1-1
CASSAYGGVTEAFF
>TRBV5-1|TRBJ1-6
CASSSAGNRNSPLHF
>TRBV5-1|TRBJ2-5
CASSFGTTQTQYF
>TRBV18|TRBJ2-1
CASSQLVDEQFF
>TRBV18|TRBJ2-7
CASSPTPDTHEQYF
>TRBV11-2|TRBJ2-5
CASSSGQAGVGETQYF
>TRBV6-5|TRBJ2-1
CASSKAVANEQFF
>TRBV27|TRBJ2-3
CGTGGREGDTQYF
>TRBV14|TRBJ2-5
CASSHIGQFQETQYF
>TRBV2|TRBJ2-1
CASRKGTSGSYEQFF
>TRBV28|TRBJ2-1
CASRPGQGNEQFF
>TRBV29-1|TRBJ2-7
CSKLDRPRYEQYF
>TRBV28|TRBJ1-5
CASNVGGGANQPQHF
>TRBV7-2|TRBJ2-7
CASSLAGGSSYEQYF
>TRBV15|TRBJ2-1
CATSRDLADNEQFF